These 26 T cell receptor beta chains originate from one sample sequenced in a study of T cell responses to AZD1222 COVID-19 vaccine. Clones were read by immunoSEQ multiplex PCR, and TCRdb kept only the in-frame ones, dropping some. The profile shows roughly 120,000 clones, 85% to 90% of them singletons. This sample comprised peripheral blood, obtained on day 0 of AZD1222 vaccination. Source of these receptors: an adult in good health.

The chain couples TRBV3-1 (or the pseudogene TRBV3-2) to TRBJ1-5, with 8 bases identical to TRBD1. The germline V gene encodes CDR1 LGHDT and CDR2 YNNKEL (reference sequence). The ends lost 4 bases at V and 5 bases at J; junction bases unmatched: 10. The CDR3 is 16 residues long. CDR3 sequence (DNA): TGTGCCAGCAGCCCCCACCGGGACAGGACTTATCAGCCCCAGCATTTT. It is translated as CASSPHRDRTYQPQHF.

V usage is TRBV28 and J usage is TRBJ2-7; D is perhaps TRBD2 (6 bases). Germline values: CDR1 MDHEN, CDR2 SYDVKM. The V and J ends lost 6 bases and 6 bases respectively, with 12 bases between them. CDR3 size: 12 residues. This chain's CDR3 is CASSLTRGEQYF. As DNA, the CDR3 is TGTGCCAGCAGCCTGACTAGAGGCGAGCAGTACTTC.

In this sample, this clone turned up once. V usage is TRBV5-8 and J usage is TRBJ1-5, with TRBD1 matching 7 bases. This CDR3 comprises 17 residues. CDR1 SGHTS and CDR2 YDEGEE come from the germline V gene. The V gene end was trimmed by 5 bases and the J gene end by 2 bases; junction bases not matched to a gene: 13. In DNA, the CDR3 is TGTGCCAGCAGTTTCCCGGTGACAGGGAGTGGCAATCAGCCCCAGCATTTT. Its translation is CASSFPVTGSGNQPQHF.

The chain joins TRBV3-1 (or the pseudogene TRBV3-2) to TRBJ2-1; 9 nucleotides line up with TRBD1. Germline V gives CDR1 LGHDT, CDR2 YNNKEL (reference sequence). This CDR3 contains 15 residues. V shed 1 base and J 7 bases; nucleotides not matched to a gene: 5. The CDR3 sequence: CASSQAQGAGNEQFF. For the CDR3, the DNA is TGTGCCAGCAGCCAAGCACAGGGGGCTGGAAATGAGCAGTTCTTC.

The chain has TRBV19 and TRBJ2-2; the D gene is possibly TRBD1 (5 bases). V was pared by 10 bases and J by 6 bases, with 9 bases between. CDR3 size: 11 residues. CDR1 and CDR2 (germline): LNHDA, SQIVND (reference sequence). The CDR3 DNA follows: TGTGCCATAGACAGTGCCGGGGAGCTGTTTTTT. It codes for CAIDSAGELFF.

V gene TRBV28 combines with J gene TRBJ2-1, with TRBD2 identical over 7 bases. J was trimmed by 0 bases and V by 3 bases; bases with no gene match: 11. Germline CDR1 and CDR2: MDHEN and SYDVKM. The length of the CDR3 is 18 residues. The CDR3 DNA reads TGTGCCAGCAGTTTGGAGAGCGGGGCCAGACCCTCCTACAATGAGCAGTTCTTC. This sequence encodes CASSLESGARPSYNEQFF.

The rearrangement uses TRBV3-1 (or the pseudogene TRBV3-2) and TRBJ2-1; 7 bases align to TRBD2. Germline CDR1 and CDR2: LGHDT and YNNKEL (reference sequence). V lost 0 bases, J lost 7 bases, and 6 bases stayed unmatched. This CDR3 has 15 amino acids. The CDR3 bases are TGTGCCAGCAGCCAAGAACCAGCGGGGATAAATGAGCAGTTCTTC. Protein sequence: CASSQEPAGINEQFF.

The genes are TRBV5-1 and TRBJ1-1, with 9 positions matching TRBD1. Trimming took 2 bases from V and 1 from J; bases not matched to a gene: 3. The germline gives CDR1 SGHRS, CDR2 YFSETQ. The CDR3 is made up of 15 amino acids. This CDR3 reads CASSFQGQGNTEAFF. CDR3 coding DNA: TGCGCCAGCAGCTTCCAGGGACAGGGGAACACTGAAGCTTTCTTT.

The J gene is TRBJ2-1, the V gene TRBV27; D gene ambiguous. Germline V gene data show CDR1 as MNHEY and CDR2 as SMNVEV (reference sequence). The CDR3 runs to 13 residues. Deletions cut 6 bases from V and 0 bases from J, with 6 bases between. In DNA, the CDR3 is TGTGCCAGCAGCCGACCCTCCTACAATGAGCAGTTCTTC. Protein: CASSRPSYNEQFF.

The chain couples TRBV7-8 to TRBJ2-1, with 8 bases identical to TRBD1. Germline lookup yields CDR1 SGHVS and CDR2 FQNEAQ. V gave up 5 bases and J gave up 9 bases; unmatched junction bases: 15. The CDR3 consists of 16 residues. The CDR3 protein is CASSLLLVPGGPEQFF. For the CDR3, the DNA is TGTGCCAGCAGCCTCCTCTTAGTGCCAGGGGGCCCTGAGCAGTTCTTC.

A few counts support this clone. The chain has TRBV24-1 and TRBJ2-2, with D perhaps being TRBD1 or TRBD2 (5 bases each). This CDR3 region has 15 residues. Trimming shortened V by 4 bases and J by 4 bases, and 12 bases separated the two germline ends. Germline CDR1 is KGHDR and CDR2 is SFDVKD. CDR3 DNA: TGTGCCACCAGTGACCGGACACTAGTCACCGGGGAGCTGTTTTTT. Amino acid sequence: CATSDRTLVTGELFF.

This clone was picked up one time. The rearrangement links TRBV7-2 to TRBJ1-3; D ambiguous. Germline CDR1 and CDR2: SGHTA and FQGNSA. The CDR3 totals 16 residues. V dropped 5 bases and J dropped 0 bases, with 14 bases sitting between them. The CDR3 reads CASSASGVRSGNTIYF. The CDR3 DNA sequence: TGTGCCAGCAGCGCGAGTGGGGTTCGCTCTGGAAACACCATATATTTT.

The V and J genes are TRBV7-2 and TRBJ2-3; D uncertain. CDR1 is SGHTA, CDR2 FQGNSA, per germline. V lost 5 bases and J lost 6, with 15 bases in between. The CDR3 covers 14 residues. CDR3 region: CASSQREGWDTQYF. DNA for the CDR3: TGTGCCAGCAGCCAGAGAGAAGGGTGGGATACGCAGTATTTT. Together with reference TRBV7-2 and TRBJ2-3, the CDR3 gives the full variable domain: GAGVSQSPSNKVTEKGKDVELRCDPISGHTALYWYRQSLGQGLEFLIYFQGNSAPDKSGLPSDRFSAERTGGSVSTLTIQRTQQEDSAVYLCASSQREGWDTQYFGPGTRLTVL.

Only one count was recorded for this clone. The chain carries TRBV13 and TRBJ2-6, with 8 nucleotides matching TRBD1. The CDR3 totals 19 residues. Trimming took 5 bases from V and 0 from J; bases not matched to a gene: 12. Germline loops: CDR1 PRHDT, CDR2 FYEKMQ (reference sequence). This CDR3 is CASSTGAGTGVSGANVLTF. As DNA, the CDR3 is TGTGCCAGCAGCACCGGGGCCGGGACAGGAGTCTCTGGGGCCAACGTCCTGACTTTC.

This chain joins TRBV6-5 and TRBJ2-7, with 7 bases fitting TRBD1. The CDR3 sequence is 13 residues long. CDR1 and CDR2 from the germline V gene are MNHEY and SVGAGI. The trim removed 5 bases at V and 2 bases at J, leaving 3 bases unmatched. Here the CDR3 reads CASSPGTAYEQYF. The CDR3 DNA is TGTGCCAGCAGTCCTGGGACAGCCTACGAGCAGTACTTC.

The gene calls are TRBV25-1 and TRBJ2-2, with a tentative D call TRBD1 (6 bases). CDR1 MGHDK and CDR2 SYGVNS come from the germline V gene. V dropped 4 bases and J dropped 0 bases, with 9 bases sitting between them. This CDR3 is built from 15 residues. Here the CDR3 DNA reads TGTGCCAGCAGTGCCAGGACAGCGAACACCGGGGAGCTGTTTTTT. Residues: CASSARTANTGELFF.

The chain carries TRBV29-1 and TRBJ2-1; possible D gene TRBD1, 6 bases. Germline V gene lookup returns CDR1 SQVTM and CDR2 ANQGSEA. The CDR3 extends over 13 amino acids. The germline V and J ends were trimmed by 5 bases and 13 bases, with 21 bases remaining between them. The DNA of the CDR3 is TGCAGCGTTTCCCCGATAACAGGGATCCTACAGTTCTTC. Translation gives CSVSPITGILQFF.

The rearrangement joins TRBV2 to TRBJ1-5, with a tentative D call TRBD1 (6 bases). With 6 bases removed from V and 3 bases from J, the gap between germline ends came to 12 bases. The CDR3 covers 14 residues. Germline assignment: CDR1 SNHLY and CDR2 FYNNEI. CDR3: CASRRQANNQPQHF. CDR3 bases: TGTGCCAGCAGACGACAGGCTAACAATCAGCCCCAGCATTTT.

The chain carries TRBV5-5 and TRBJ2-1; the match to TRBD1 covers 10 bases. V shed 4 bases and J 8 bases; nucleotides not matched to a gene: 9. This CDR3 has 15 amino acids. Germline lookup yields CDR1 SGHKS and CDR2 YYEKEE (reference sequence). The CDR3 DNA reads as TGTGCCAGCAGCACGCAGAGGACAGGGGGTGATGAGCAGTTCTTC. As protein: CASSTQRTGGDEQFF. Full variable domain (remainder filled in from reference TRBV5-5 and TRBJ2-1): DAGVTQSPTHLIKTRGQQVTLRCSPISGHKSVSWYQQVLGQGPQFIFQYYEKEERGRGNFPDRFSARQFPNYSSELNVNALLLGDSALYLCASSTQRTGGDEQFFGPGTRLTVL.

V and J are TRBV10-3 and TRBJ1-1; D is perhaps TRBD1 (5 bases). V gave up 2 bases and J gave up 6 bases, with 10 bases separating them. The CDR3 is made up of 13 amino acids. The germline CDR1 and CDR2 sequences are ENHRY and SYGVKD. In DNA form, the CDR3 reads TGTGCCATCAGTGAGGGAGGGGCGCCTGAAGCTTTCTTT. It yields the protein CAISEGGAPEAFF.

This clone was counted only a few times. The chain recombines TRBV5-1 with TRBJ2-3, with D perhaps given as TRBD1 or TRBD2 (6 bases each). CDR3 length: 15 amino acids. The V and J ends lost 2 bases and 4 bases respectively, with 14 bases between them. The germline V gene encodes CDR1 SGHRS and CDR2 YFSETQ. CDR3 in DNA: TGCGCCAGCAGCTTACAGGGAGGAACCCCAGATACGCAGTATTTT. This codes for CASSLQGGTPDTQYF.

As DNA, the CDR3 is TGCGCCAGCAGCACGGACGGGCCTAACTATGGCTACACCTTC. Protein: CASSTDGPNYGYTF. The genes are TRBV5-1 and TRBJ1-2; D not certain. Trimming removed 4 bases at V and 0 bases at J, with 10 bases between. In germline, CDR1 is SGHRS, CDR2 YFSETQ. The CDR3 is made up of 14 amino acids.

V usage is TRBV6-6 and J usage is TRBJ2-3; D call uncertain. Trimming removed 6 bases from V and 5 bases from J, with 12 bases in between. This CDR3 contains 13 residues. Germline lookup yields CDR1 MNHNY and CDR2 SVGAGI (reference sequence). In DNA, the CDR3 is TGTGCCAGCAGCCCCGGATTGGGAGATACGCAGTATTTT. Translation gives CASSPGLGDTQYF.

The chain carries TRBV7-2 and TRBJ1-2; the match to TRBD1 covers 10 bases. V lost 4 bases to trimming and J lost 3 bases; unmatched junction nucleotides: 8. The CDR3 has 16 residues. Germline-derived CDR1 and CDR2 are SGHTA and FQGNSA. CDR3 region: CASSSSRGTGDYGYTF. Written as DNA, the CDR3 is TGTGCCAGCAGCTCAAGCAGGGGGACAGGGGACTATGGCTACACCTTC.

V gene TRBV5-1 combines with J gene TRBJ2-3; tentative D call: TRBD2 (5 bases). The CDR3 runs 15 residues. From germline, CDR1 is SGHRS and CDR2 YFSETQ. The germline V and J ends were trimmed by 0 bases and 2 bases, with 10 bases remaining between them. The CDR3 coding sequence is TGCGCCAGCAGCTTGGGAGGGCCTGTCACAGATACGCAGTATTTT. This sequence encodes CASSLGGPVTDTQYF.

This chain links TRBV5-6 with TRBJ1-1; D uncertain. The CDR3 has 13 residues. The V end was cut by 4 bases, the J end by 6 bases, with 13 bases between. CDR1 and CDR2 from the germline V gene are SGHDT and YYEEEE. In DNA form, the CDR3 reads TGTGCCAGCAGCGACGACACGGGTCCTGAAGCTTTCTTT. Amino acids: CASSDDTGPEAFF. Based on the CDR3 plus reference TRBV5-6 and TRBJ1-1, the full variable domain is DAGVTQSPTHLIKTRGQQVTLRCSPKSGHDTVSWYQQALGQGPQFIFQYYEEEERQRGNFPDRFSGHQFPNYSSELNVNALLLGDSALYLCASSDDTGPEAFFGQGTRLTVV.